These 5 T cell receptor beta chains came from one sample sequenced in a study of blood T cell repertoires in COVID-19. Libraries were prepared by immunoSEQ multiplex PCR; TCRdb keeps only in-frame clonotypes and omits some of them. The profile shows under 20,000 clones, 75% to 90% of them singletons. Specimen: peripheral blood. All receptors derive from a human donor in a cohort sampled during active COVID-19.

The chain couples TRBV28 to TRBJ1-2; 8 bases fit TRBD1. The ends lost 2 bases at V and 5 bases at J; junction bases unmatched: 1. Germline CDR1 and CDR2: MDHEN and SYDVKM. This CDR3 spans 13 amino acids. The CDR3 DNA sequence: TGTGCCAGCAGTTTAGACAGGGGATATGGCTACACCTTC. This encodes CASSLDRGYGYTF.

The V and J genes are TRBV4-3 and TRBJ2-1; 9 nucleotides match TRBD2. Germline V gene lookup returns CDR1 LGHNA and CDR2 YSLEER. There are 13 residues in the CDR3. V lost 4 bases, J lost 8 bases, and 3 bases stayed unmatched. The CDR3 spells CASSPGGRDEQFF. CDR3 DNA sequence: TGCGCCAGCAGCCCAGGCGGGAGGGATGAGCAGTTCTTC.

The chain uses TRBV6-5 and TRBJ2-3, with TRBD1 matching 7 bases. This CDR3 comprises 13 residues. Looked up from germline, CDR1 is MNHEY and CDR2 is SVGAGI. V shed 6 bases and J 6 bases; nucleotides not matched to a gene: 6. In DNA form, the CDR3 reads TGTGCCAGCAGCCACAGGGGTGGGGATACGCAGTATTTT. This codes for CASSHRGGDTQYF.

The V and J genes are TRBV7-2 and TRBJ2-3; the match to TRBD1 covers 7 bases. Germline lookup yields CDR1 SGHTA and CDR2 FQGNSA. CDR3 length: 16 amino acids. The V and J ends lost 6 bases and 0 bases, in that order; junction bases with no gene match: 9. CDR3 coding DNA: TGTGCCAGCAGTACCCAAGGGGGCCCTAGCACAGATACGCAGTATTTT. It specifies CASSTQGGPSTDTQYF.

The chain joins TRBV6-5 to TRBJ2-3; D may be TRBD2 (7 bases). The germline gives CDR1 MNHEY, CDR2 SVGAGI. With 3 bases removed from V and 6 bases from J, the gap between germline ends came to 16 bases. The CDR3 extends over 15 amino acids. The CDR3 DNA reads TGTGCCAGCAGTTATATGGCGGGGGCTGTCGATACGCAGTATTTT. This sequence encodes CASSYMAGAVDTQYF.